Detailed here is one T cell receptor beta chain. This record comes from a study of technical replicates of blood from a few donors. The repertoire was sequenced with immunoSEQ multiplex PCR; TCRdb's copy has only in-frame clones and lacks some. Of some 12,000 clones listed, around 91% are singletons. This CDR3 comprises 14 residues. With 0 bases clipped from V and 9 bases from J, the junction kept 5 bases outside the gene matches. Germline V gene data show CDR1 as MRHNA and CDR2 as SNTAGT. The TCR comes from a human donor in good health. The V gene is TRBV6-4, the J gene TRBJ2-5; 9 bases match TRBD1. The source material was PBMCs. CDR3 in DNA: TGTGCCAGCAGTGACTCCGAGACAGGGGGGCCCCAGTACTTC. Translating it yields CASSDSETGGPQYF.